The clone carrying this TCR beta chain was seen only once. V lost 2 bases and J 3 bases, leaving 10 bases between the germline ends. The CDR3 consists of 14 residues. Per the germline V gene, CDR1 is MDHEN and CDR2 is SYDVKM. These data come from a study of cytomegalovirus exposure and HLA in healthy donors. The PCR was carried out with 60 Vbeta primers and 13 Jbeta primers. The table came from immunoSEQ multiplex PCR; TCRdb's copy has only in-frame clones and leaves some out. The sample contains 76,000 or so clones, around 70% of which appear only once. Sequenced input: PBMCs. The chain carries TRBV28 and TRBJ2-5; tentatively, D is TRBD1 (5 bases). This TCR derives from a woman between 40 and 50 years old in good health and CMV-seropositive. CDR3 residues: CASSLQGTKETQYF. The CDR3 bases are TGTGCCAGCAGTTTACAGGGCACCAAAGAGACCCAGTACTTC.